These 17 T cell receptor beta chains originate from one sample sequenced in a study of cytomegalovirus exposure and HLA in healthy donors. PCR employed 60 Vbeta and 13 Jbeta primers. Here immunoSEQ multiplex PCR was the method, and the copy in TCRdb shows in-frame clones only, minus some. The sample contains around 100,000 clones, approximately 80% of which appear only once. The sequencing input was PBMCs. These receptors all come from a female donor in good health and CMV-seropositive.

This clone appeared a few times. CDR3 in amino acids: CASSPLAGGSGEQFF. CDR3 bases: TGTGCCAGCTCCCCCTTAGCGGGAGGGTCGGGTGAGCAGTTCTTC. This chain joins TRBV7-3 and TRBJ2-1, with 11 nucleotides matching TRBD2. Trimming cost V 8 bases and J 9 bases; bases outside gene matches: 12. Germline CDR1 and CDR2: SGHTA and FQGTGA. There are 15 residues in the CDR3.

The rearrangement joins TRBV13 to TRBJ1-1; D possibly corresponds to TRBD1 (6 bases). V shed 8 bases and J shed 4 bases, with 11 bases lying between them. The CDR3 spans 12 residues. The germline V gene encodes CDR1 PRHDT and CDR2 FYEKMQ (reference sequence). The CDR3 DNA sequence: TGTGCCAGCGATATGGGGGCCACTGAAGCTTTCTTT. Translated, it gives CASDMGATEAFF.

The count of this clone is one. V gene TRBV19 combines with J gene TRBJ1-1; D is uncertain. This CDR3 has 13 amino acids. The V gene's germline CDR1 is LNHDA and CDR2 SQIVND (reference sequence). The V end was cut by 1 base, the J end by 7 bases, with 10 bases between. The CDR3 protein is CASSIGRELEAFF. The CDR3 region has the DNA TGTGCCAGTAGTATAGGGCGGGAACTTGAAGCTTTCTTT.

This rearrangement joins TRBV10-3 to TRBJ1-1, with 7 bases that match TRBD1. This CDR3 has 13 amino acids. With V trimmed by 11 bases and J by 1 base, 7 bases remained unmatched. The germline CDR1 and CDR2 sequences are ENHRY and SYGVKD. CDR3 in amino acids: CAASDRWNTEAFF. In DNA, the CDR3 is TGTGCCGCCTCGGACAGGTGGAACACTGAAGCTTTCTTT.

The chain employs TRBV7-6 and TRBJ1-5; D gene ambiguous. This CDR3 spans 14 amino acids. Trimming shortened V by 0 bases and J by 6 bases, and 9 bases separated the two germline ends. Germline V CDR1 and CDR2: SGHVS, FNYEAQ. In DNA form, the CDR3 reads TGTGCCAGCAGCTTAGCGAAGGCGGTTCAGCCCCAGCATTTT. Translating gives CASSLAKAVQPQHF. Full variable domain (missing parts from reference TRBV7-6 and TRBJ1-5): GAGVSQSPRYKVTKRGQDVALRCDPISGHVSLYWYRQALGQGPEFLTYFNYEAQQDKSGLPNDRFSAERPEGSISTLTIQRTEQRDSAMYRCASSLAKAVQPQHFGDGTRLSIL.

The chain carries TRBV2 and TRBJ2-1, with 11 bases fitting TRBD1. The V gene's germline CDR1 is SNHLY and CDR2 FYNNEI. The length of the CDR3 is 15 residues. With V trimmed by 3 bases and J by 6 bases, 4 bases remained unmatched. CDR3 in amino acids: CASSDWDRGANEQFF. DNA for the CDR3: TGTGCCAGCAGTGATTGGGACAGGGGGGCCAATGAGCAGTTCTTC.

This rearrangement joins TRBV2 to TRBJ2-2, with D uncertain. Trimming pared 7 bases from V and 2 bases from J, leaving 17 bases between. Germline CDR1 SNHLY, CDR2 FYNNEI. CDR3 size: 16 residues. The CDR3 spells CASKDPRVANTGELFF. Here the CDR3 DNA reads TGTGCCAGCAAGGATCCTCGGGTGGCCAACACCGGGGAGCTGTTTTTT. The variable domain in full, completed from reference TRBV2 and TRBJ2-2, reads EPEVTQTPSHQVTQMGQEVILRCVPISNHLYFYWYRQILGQKVEFLVSFYNNEISEKSEIFDDQFSVERPDGSNFTLKIRSTKLEDSAMYFCASKDPRVANTGELFFGEGSRLTVL.

The chain recombines TRBV19 with TRBJ1-2; 7 nucleotides match TRBD1. The germline gives CDR1 LNHDA, CDR2 SQIVND (reference sequence). V lost 7 bases to trimming and J lost 4 bases; unmatched junction nucleotides: 6. The CDR3 is made up of 13 amino acids. In DNA, the CDR3 is TGTGCCAGTAAGTTCGGGACAGCCTATGGCTACACCTTC. Protein: CASKFGTAYGYTF.

CDR3 amino acids: CASSVGGGTNEKLFF. The DNA for the CDR3 is TGTGCCAGCAGCGTTGGAGGGGGCACTAATGAAAAACTGTTTTTT. J is TRBJ1-4 and V is TRBV5-8; TRBD1 agrees at 7 bases. The V gene's germline CDR1 is SGHTS and CDR2 YDEGEE. Trimming removed 4 bases from V and 2 bases from J; junction bases left unmatched: 5. The CDR3 is 15 amino acids.

The V call is TRBV27, the J call TRBJ2-5, with TRBD1 matching 9 bases. V shed 8 bases, J shed 4 bases, and the junction held 8 bases outside the gene matches. CDR1 and CDR2 (germline): MNHEY, SMNVEV (reference sequence). The CDR3 is 14 residues long. DNA for the CDR3: TGTGCCAGCTCACCGTGGGACAGGGTAGAGACCCAGTACTTC. Protein product: CASSPWDRVETQYF.

The rearrangement joins TRBV28 to TRBJ1-1; 8 bases align to TRBD1. V shed 6 bases, J shed 5 bases, and the junction held 5 bases outside the gene matches. Germline CDR1 reads MDHEN; CDR2 reads SYDVKM. The CDR3 is made up of 13 amino acids. In DNA form, the CDR3 reads TGTGCCAGCAGCCACAGGGGGAGGACTGAAGCTTTCTTT. Its translation is CASSHRGRTEAFF. The full variable domain, rest sourced from reference TRBV28 and TRBJ1-1, is DVKVTQSSRYLVKRTGEKVFLECVQDMDHENMFWYRQDPGLGLRLIYFSYDVKMKEKGDIPEGYSVSREKKERFSLILESASTNQTSMYLCASSHRGRTEAFFGQGTRLTVV.

The rearrangement joins TRBV19 to TRBJ1-1; no clear D. Germline-derived CDR1 and CDR2 are LNHDA and SQIVND (reference sequence). Trimming took off 5 bases at V and 2 bases at J, with 12 bases between the two ends. The CDR3 is 14 amino acids. CDR3 bases: TGTGCCAGTAGTCCCTGGGAGGGCAACACTGAAGCTTTCTTT. Its translation is CASSPWEGNTEAFF.

The V gene is TRBV27, the J gene TRBJ2-3; 8 bases are shared with TRBD2. The germline gives CDR1 MNHEY, CDR2 SMNVEV (reference sequence). CDR3 length: 14 amino acids. Losses at the gene ends were 1 base for V and 6 bases for J; bases not matched to a gene: 3. CDR3 nucleotides: TGTGCCAGCAGTTTATACGGACTAGCCGATACGCAGTATTTT. This codes for CASSLYGLADTQYF.

The CDR3 DNA sequence: TGTGCCAGTAGTATAATTACCTCAGGGGGCTCCTATGGCTACACCTTC. It is translated as CASSIITSGGSYGYTF. The chain is built from TRBV19 and TRBJ1-2; the match to TRBD1 covers 8 bases. The CDR3 is 16 residues long. The J segment lost 4 bases and the V segment lost 2 bases, leaving 9 bases of the junction unmatched. Germline V CDR1 and CDR2: LNHDA, SQIVND (reference sequence).

The chain combines TRBV30 with TRBJ1-3; D uncertain. V dropped 4 bases and J dropped 0 bases, with 13 bases sitting between them. Per germline, CDR1 GTSNPN and CDR2 SVGIG (reference sequence). The CDR3 consists of 15 residues. This chain's CDR3 is CAWTIRLFSGNTIYF. The CDR3 DNA follows: TGTGCCTGGACGATCAGGCTTTTCTCTGGAAACACCATATATTTT.

This clone was counted between two and nine times. This chain links TRBV27 with TRBJ2-1, with 12 bases that match TRBD2. The J segment lost 4 bases and the V segment lost 3 bases, leaving 4 bases of the junction unmatched. This CDR3 contains 16 residues. The V gene's germline CDR1 is MNHEY and CDR2 SMNVEV (reference sequence). CDR3 region: CASSFLAGGGYNEQFF. CDR3 nucleotide sequence: TGTGCCAGCAGTTTCCTAGCGGGAGGGGGATACAATGAGCAGTTCTTC.

The V and J genes are TRBV6-5 and TRBJ2-5; tentative D call: TRBD1 (6 bases). This CDR3 is built from 16 residues. Trimming took off 2 bases at V and 1 base at J, with 14 bases between the two ends. Germline CDR1 reads MNHEY; CDR2 reads SVGAGI. CDR3 in amino acids: CASSYRGMGIQETQYF. CDR3 bases: TGTGCCAGCAGTTACAGGGGGATGGGGATCCAAGAGACCCAGTACTTC.